The 32 T cell receptor beta chains listed next were all sequenced from one sample in a study of blood T cells in healthy people across ages. Through a sample-barcoded 5' primer and a J-beta primer mix, a second PCR was run for roughly 6 to 12 cycles. TCRdb re-analysed the 5' RACE reads in MiXCR, keeping a single row per CDR3 protein. Of around 1,500,000 distinct CDR3 sequences in the sample, approximately 28% were seen once. The sample consisted of blood. Receptor source: a woman aged 25 to 39 in good health.

This clonotype appeared a single time. The rearrangement links TRBV7-9 to TRBJ2-3; tentatively, D is TRBD1 or TRBD2 (5 bases each). Trimming left V 1 base short and J 7 bases short, with 15 bases between. This CDR3 spans 15 amino acids. Germline CDR1 reads SEHNR; CDR2 reads FQNEAQ (reference sequence). DNA of the CDR3: TGTGCCAGCAGCTTAGTTGGGACGCGAGACAATACGCAGTATTTT. This codes for CASSLVGTRDNTQYF.

This clonotype was observed a handful of times. DNA for the CDR3: TGCAGTGCTAAGTGGGACACTGAAGCTTTCTTT. Its translation is CSAKWDTEAFF. V gene TRBV20-1 combines with J gene TRBJ1-1; no definite D call. V gave up 4 bases and J gave up 3 bases, with 6 bases separating them. The CDR3 spans 11 residues. In germline, CDR1 is DFQATT, CDR2 SNEGSKA (reference sequence).

This clonotype was seen a few times. The V gene is TRBV2, the J gene TRBJ2-7; D possibly corresponds to TRBD2 (5 bases). Trimming pared 6 bases from V and 0 bases from J, leaving 18 bases between. CDR1 is SNHLY and CDR2 is FYNNEI in the germline V gene. This CDR3 contains 16 residues. The CDR3 protein is CASRLRVGIASYEQYF. CDR3 coding DNA: TGTGCCAGCAGACTCCGTGTCGGGATCGCCTCCTACGAGCAGTACTTC.

The genes are TRBV6-1 and TRBJ2-7; D is perhaps TRBD2 (6 bases). This CDR3 region has 15 residues. Trimming shortened V by 2 bases and J by 6 bases, and 17 bases separated the two germline ends. CDR1 MNHNS and CDR2 SASEGT come from the germline V gene. For the CDR3, the DNA is TGTGCCAGCAGTGAATCCGGCGGGACGGGGCTCGAGCAGTACTTC. Residues: CASSESGGTGLEQYF.

CDR3 in amino acids: CASSRDRVGSGNTIYF. The CDR3 nucleotides are TGCGCCAGCAGTCGGGACAGGGTAGGATCTGGAAACACCATATATTTT. The rearrangement joins TRBV5-1 to TRBJ1-3, with 9 positions matching TRBD1. The V and J ends lost 5 bases and 1 base, in that order; junction bases with no gene match: 7. The germline gives CDR1 SGHRS, CDR2 YFSETQ. This CDR3 contains 16 residues. Full variable domain (missing parts from reference TRBV5-1 and TRBJ1-3): KAGVTQTPRYLIKTRGQQVTLSCSPISGHRSVSWYQQTPGQGLQFLFEYFSETQRNKGNFPGRFSGRQFSNSRSEMNVSTLELGDSALYLCASSRDRVGSGNTIYFGEGSWLTVV.

This chain joins TRBV10-3 and TRBJ1-1; the match to TRBD1 covers 11 bases. V lost 8 bases, J lost 0 bases, and 5 bases stayed unmatched. Germline V gene data show CDR1 as ENHRY and CDR2 as SYGVKD. This CDR3 is 15 amino acids long. The CDR3 nucleotides read TGTGCCATCGGGGGACAGGGGGGAATGAACACTGAAGCTTTCTTT. The encoded protein is CAIGGQGGMNTEAFF.

The V and J genes are TRBV12-3 or TRBV12-4 and TRBJ2-7; 7 bases map to TRBD2. CDR3 length: 15 residues. With 4 bases clipped from V and 3 bases from J, the junction kept 9 bases outside the gene matches. CDR3 protein: CASSWRVAGRYEQYF. In nucleotides, the CDR3 is TGTGCCAGCAGTTGGAGGGTAGCGGGCCGCTACGAGCAGTACTTC.

This clonotype was picked up one time. The J gene is TRBJ1-2, the V gene TRBV12-3 or TRBV12-4; a weak D match, TRBD1 (5 bases). The germline V and J ends were trimmed by 8 bases and 7 bases, with 14 bases remaining between them. The CDR3 consists of 12 residues. This CDR3 is CASWGRAGGYTF. As DNA, the CDR3 is TGTGCCAGCTGGGGGAGGGCGGGTGGCTACACCTTC.

This clonotype was counted only a few times. The genes are TRBV6-6 and TRBJ2-2; TRBD1 matches 7 bases. This CDR3 has 17 amino acids. Germline CDR1 reads MNHNY; CDR2 reads SVGAGI (reference sequence). Trimming at V came to 2 bases and at J to 3 bases, leaving 9 bases not matched to a gene. The CDR3 is CASSYGATGRHTGELFF. In DNA form, the CDR3 reads TGTGCCAGCAGTTACGGGGCGACAGGGCGACACACCGGGGAGCTGTTTTTT.

This clonotype has just a few counts. This CDR3 is CSVGNTQYF. The CDR3 DNA reads as TGCAGCGTAGGAAATACGCAGTATTTT. The chain couples TRBV29-1 to TRBJ2-3; D gene uncertain. Per the germline V gene, CDR1 is SQVTM and CDR2 is ANQGSEA. This CDR3 contains 9 residues. Trimming stripped 6 bases from V and 7 bases from J, with 5 bases between.

This clonotype showed up many times. The chain couples TRBV6-2 or TRBV6-3 to TRBJ2-1; no reliable D call. The CDR3 loop spans 12 amino acids. The V and J ends lost 2 bases and 3 bases respectively, with 2 bases between them. Per the germline V gene, CDR1 is MNHEY and CDR2 is SVGEGT. CDR3 residues: CASSYIYNEQFF. In DNA, the CDR3 is TGTGCCAGCAGTTACATCTACAATGAGCAGTTCTTC.

The CDR3 region has the DNA TGTGCCAGCAGCGTAGCTCCGGGGGCAAACTATGGCTACACCTTC. Protein sequence: CASSVAPGANYGYTF. The rearrangement uses TRBV9 and TRBJ1-2; D is perhaps TRBD1 (6 bases). Germline-derived CDR1 and CDR2 are SGDLS and YYNGEE. This CDR3 comprises 15 residues. Trimming removed 0 bases from V and 2 bases from J, with 11 bases in between.

The rearrangement joins TRBV29-1 to TRBJ1-4; no reliable D call. V lost 4 bases and J 6 bases, leaving 12 bases between the germline ends. The CDR3 covers 13 residues. The germline gives CDR1 SQVTM, CDR2 ANQGSEA. The CDR3 region has the DNA TGCAGCGTTGGTGGGGAACCGGATGAAAAACTGTTTTTT. It is translated as CSVGGEPDEKLFF.

V is TRBV27 and J is TRBJ1-1; tentatively, D is TRBD1 (5 bases). The CDR3 consists of 14 residues. Germline CDR1 reads MNHEY; CDR2 reads SMNVEV (reference sequence). The V end was cut by 11 bases, the J end by 4 bases, with 20 bases between. Here the CDR3 reads CAGLRGEKVTEAFF. The CDR3 DNA reads TGTGCCGGTCTAAGGGGTGAAAAAGTCACTGAAGCTTTCTTT.

This chain links TRBV13 with TRBJ2-3; D gene ambiguous. V lost 5 bases to trimming and J lost 2 bases, with 14 bases between them. The CDR3 spans 15 residues. Germline V lookup: CDR1 PRHDT, CDR2 FYEKMQ (reference sequence). The CDR3 DNA reads TGTGCCAGCAGCCGACAAGTACTCCCCACAGATACGCAGTATTTT. This encodes CASSRQVLPTDTQYF.

As regards this clonotype: The junction does not match germline at one end; this may be a read error. The J gene is TRBJ2-3, the V gene TRBV19; TRBD2 agrees at 8 bases. The CDR3 runs 15 residues. CDR1 and CDR2 (germline): LNHDA, SQIVND (reference sequence). This CDR3 reads CASSIAGLGTDTQYF. Written as DNA, the CDR3 is TGTGCCAGTAGTATCGCGGGACTAGGCACAGATACGCAATATTTT. Full variable domain (rest looked up from reference TRBV19 and TRBJ2-3): DGGITQSPKYLFRKEGQNVTLSCEQNLNHDAMYWYRQDPGQGLRLIYYSQIVNDFQKGDIAEGYSVSREKKESFPLTVTSAQKNPTAFYLCASSIAGLGTDTQYFGPGTRLTVL.

This clonotype has only a few counts. The chain couples TRBV6-5 to TRBJ2-1; no clear D. The V gene's germline CDR1 is MNHEY and CDR2 SVGAGI. V lost 0 bases to trimming and J lost 6 bases, with 12 bases between them. The CDR3 is 15 residues long. In DNA, the CDR3 is TGTGCCAGCAGTTACTCCACCGCCCCCATCAATGAGCAGTTCTTC. This translates into CASSYSTAPINEQFF.

In its sample, this clonotype was seen a few times. V gene TRBV10-3 combines with J gene TRBJ1-1, with a tentative D call TRBD1 (6 bases). Germline V CDR1 and CDR2: ENHRY, SYGVKD. The CDR3 has 14 amino acids. V lost 7 bases, J lost 2 bases, and 14 bases lay in between. CDR3 region: CAIMSGALNTEAFF. The CDR3 DNA reads as TGTGCCATCATGTCGGGGGCCCTAAACACTGAAGCTTTCTTT.

This clonotype was observed a handful of times. The rearrangement uses TRBV6-6 and TRBJ2-1, with 9 bases that match TRBD1. Germline V gene sequence: CDR1 MNHNY, CDR2 SVGAGI (reference sequence). The ends lost 5 bases at V and 9 bases at J; junction bases unmatched: 8. The CDR3 is 14 residues long. The CDR3 sequence is CASSRGTGNSEQFF. The DNA of the CDR3 is TGTGCCAGCAGTAGGGGGACAGGGAACAGTGAGCAGTTCTTC.

The chain links TRBV19 to TRBJ2-5, with D unresolved. Germline CDR1 reads LNHDA; CDR2 reads SQIVND (reference sequence). The CDR3 covers 14 residues. V dropped 7 bases and J dropped 5 bases, with 17 bases sitting between them. Written as DNA, the CDR3 is TGTGCCAGTACTCATTCAGACAACGGGGAGACCCAGTACTTC. Translated, it gives CASTHSDNGETQYF. Filled out from reference TRBV19 and TRBJ2-5, the complete variable domain reads DGGITQSPKYLFRKEGQNVTLSCEQNLNHDAMYWYRQDPGQGLRLIYYSQIVNDFQKGDIAEGYSVSREKKESFPLTVTSAQKNPTAFYLCASTHSDNGETQYFGPGTRLLVL.

CDR3 DNA: TGTGCCAGCACTACGGGACAGGGGGATGGCTACACCTTC. It is translated as CASTTGQGDGYTF. The J gene is TRBJ1-2, the V gene TRBV5-4; 11 bases align to TRBD1. CDR1 and CDR2 (germline): SGHNT, YYREEE (reference sequence). The CDR3 loop spans 13 amino acids. With V trimmed by 6 bases and J by 6 bases, 4 bases remained unmatched.

This clonotype was observed at least ten times. The genes are TRBV27 and TRBJ1-5, with TRBD1 identical over 10 bases. Per the germline V gene, CDR1 is MNHEY and CDR2 is SMNVEV (reference sequence). V shed 3 bases, J shed 7 bases, and the junction held 3 bases outside the gene matches. This CDR3 is built from 14 residues. Here the CDR3 DNA reads TGTGCCAGCAGTTTGGGACAGGGGACGCAGCCCCAGCATTTT. Amino acid sequence: CASSLGQGTQPQHF.

The genes are TRBV7-2 and TRBJ2-7; the D gene is possibly TRBD2 (5 bases). Germline V gene lookup returns CDR1 SGHTA and CDR2 FQGNSA. V was pared by 3 bases and J by 2 bases, with 11 bases between. The CDR3 runs to 14 residues. CDR3 sequence: CASSFEGSAYEQYF. The CDR3 nucleotides read TGTGCCAGCAGCTTTGAGGGATCCGCCTACGAGCAGTACTTC.

Comment on this clonotype: Germline and junction disagree at one end, which may indicate a read error. Here the CDR3 reads CASSPRSGEKTQCF. Written as DNA, the CDR3 is TGTGCCAGCTCACCACGGTCGGGTGAAAAGACCCAGTGCTTC. V usage is TRBV18 and J usage is TRBJ2-5; D is unclear. The CDR3 runs 14 residues. Germline CDR1 is KGHSH and CDR2 is LQKENI.

Turning to this clonotype: Germline is not matched at one junction end, which may reflect a read error. The gene calls are TRBV12-3 or TRBV12-4 and TRBJ1-1; weak D call: TRBD1 (6 bases). CDR3 size: 13 residues. CDR3 in amino acids: CASSPQGFTEACF. The CDR3 DNA follows: TGTGCCAGCAGCCCACAGGGTTTTACTGAAGCTTGCTTT.

This clonotype has more than one count but fewer than ten. The chain combines TRBV3-1 with TRBJ2-5; 8 bases fit TRBD1. V dropped 1 base and J dropped 4; count of bases not matched to a gene: 5. CDR1 is LGHDT, CDR2 YNNKEL, per germline (reference sequence). The CDR3 is made up of 15 amino acids. In DNA, the CDR3 is TGTGCCAGCAGCCAAGCTTCAGGGGGCTCAGAGACCCAGTACTTC. Amino acids: CASSQASGGSETQYF.

The chain carries TRBV18 and TRBJ1-4, with 7 bases fitting TRBD1. The CDR3 is 15 amino acids. Germline lookup yields CDR1 KGHSH and CDR2 LQKENI. With V trimmed by 3 bases and J by 4 bases, 5 bases remained unmatched. The CDR3 sequence is CASSPRDSNNEKLFF. The CDR3 DNA follows: TGTGCCAGCTCACCGAGGGACAGCAATAATGAAAAACTGTTTTTT. Filled out from reference TRBV18 and TRBJ1-4, the complete variable domain reads NAGVMQNPRHLVRRRGQEARLRCSPMKGHSHVYWYRQLPEEGLKFMVYLQKENIIDESGMPKERFSAEFPKEGPSILRIQQVVRGDSAAYFCASSPRDSNNEKLFFGSGTQLSVL.

The chain uses TRBV13 and TRBJ2-3; D perhaps matches TRBD1 (6 bases). Trimming removed 6 bases from V and 2 bases from J, with 21 bases in between. The CDR3 consists of 17 residues. The germline V gene encodes CDR1 PRHDT and CDR2 FYEKMQ (reference sequence). CDR3 sequence (DNA): TGTGCCAGCAGTCGGACCGGGACACAGAGGTTCACAGATACGCAGTATTTT. Protein: CASSRTGTQRFTDTQYF.

This sequence joins TRBV24-1 and TRBJ2-3; D gene uncertain. The CDR3 is 13 residues long. V was clipped by 3 bases and J by 2 bases, with 5 bases between them. CDR1 is KGHDR and CDR2 is SFDVKD in the germline V gene. CDR3 amino acids: CATSDPDTDTQYF. The CDR3 DNA follows: TGTGCCACCAGTGATCCAGACACAGATACGCAGTATTTT.

This clonotype was seen more than once but under ten times. J is TRBJ2-7 and V is TRBV10-3, with D perhaps matching TRBD1 (5 bases). Germline CDR1 is ENHRY and CDR2 is SYGVKD. The CDR3 is made up of 14 amino acids. Trimming left V 6 bases short and J 1 base short, with 13 bases between. The CDR3 nucleotides read TGTGCCATCAGGGGGATGGGGCAGTCCTACGAGCAGTACTTC. Protein: CAIRGMGQSYEQYF.

There are a few counts of this clonotype. The chain uses TRBV28 and TRBJ2-6; D possibly matches TRBD1 or TRBD2 (5 bases each). Per germline, CDR1 MDHEN and CDR2 SYDVKM. V lost 7 bases, J lost 1 base, and 14 bases lay in between. This CDR3 spans 16 amino acids. The CDR3 here is CASIRGVASGANVLTF. The DNA of the CDR3 is TGTGCCAGCATAAGAGGGGTAGCTTCTGGGGCCAACGTCCTGACTTTC.

In its sample, this clonotype was seen a few times. The chain combines TRBV12-3 or TRBV12-4 with TRBJ2-4; 7 bases agree with TRBD1. With V trimmed by 0 bases and J by 7 bases, 3 bases remained unmatched. The CDR3 is 14 amino acids. CDR3 nucleotides: TGTGCCAGCAGTTTAGCCACACAGGGGAACATTCAGTACTTC. This encodes CASSLATQGNIQYF.